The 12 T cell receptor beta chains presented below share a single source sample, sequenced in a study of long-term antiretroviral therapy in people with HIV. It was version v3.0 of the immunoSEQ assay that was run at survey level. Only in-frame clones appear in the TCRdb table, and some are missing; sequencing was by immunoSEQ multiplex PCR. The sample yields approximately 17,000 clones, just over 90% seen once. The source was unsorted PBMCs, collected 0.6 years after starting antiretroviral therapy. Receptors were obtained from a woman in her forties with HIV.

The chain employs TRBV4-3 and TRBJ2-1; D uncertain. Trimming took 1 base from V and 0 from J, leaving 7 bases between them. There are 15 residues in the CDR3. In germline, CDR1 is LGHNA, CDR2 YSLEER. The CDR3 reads CASSQAVSSYNEQFF. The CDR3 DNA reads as TGCGCCAGCAGCCAAGCTGTGAGCTCCTACAATGAGCAGTTCTTC.

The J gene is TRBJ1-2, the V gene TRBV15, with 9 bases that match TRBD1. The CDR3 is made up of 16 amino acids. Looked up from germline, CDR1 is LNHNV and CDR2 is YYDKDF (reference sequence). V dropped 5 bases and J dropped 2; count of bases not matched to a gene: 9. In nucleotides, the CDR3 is TGTGCCACCAGCTTCCCACAGGGGGCTTCGAACTATGGCTACACCTTC. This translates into CATSFPQGASNYGYTF.

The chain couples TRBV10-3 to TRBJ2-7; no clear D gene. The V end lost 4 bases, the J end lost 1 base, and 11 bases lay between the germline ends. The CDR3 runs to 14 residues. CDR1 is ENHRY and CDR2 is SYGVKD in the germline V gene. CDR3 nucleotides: TGTGCCATCAGTGGTGTCAGCCAGTCCTACGAGCAGTACTTC. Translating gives CAISGVSQSYEQYF.

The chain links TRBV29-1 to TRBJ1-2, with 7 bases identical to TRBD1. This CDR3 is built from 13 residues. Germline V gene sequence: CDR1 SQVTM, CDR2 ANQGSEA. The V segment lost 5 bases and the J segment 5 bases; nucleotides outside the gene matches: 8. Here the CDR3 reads CSVSQGVGYGYTF. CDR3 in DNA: TGCAGCGTTTCGCAGGGGGTAGGGTATGGCTACACCTTC.

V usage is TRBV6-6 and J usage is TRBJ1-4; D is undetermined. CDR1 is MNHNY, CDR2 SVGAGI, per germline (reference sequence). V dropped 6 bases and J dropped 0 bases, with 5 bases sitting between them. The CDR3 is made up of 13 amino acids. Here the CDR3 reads CASRRSTNEKLFF. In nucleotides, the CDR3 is TGTGCCAGCAGACGATCAACTAATGAAAAACTGTTTTTT.

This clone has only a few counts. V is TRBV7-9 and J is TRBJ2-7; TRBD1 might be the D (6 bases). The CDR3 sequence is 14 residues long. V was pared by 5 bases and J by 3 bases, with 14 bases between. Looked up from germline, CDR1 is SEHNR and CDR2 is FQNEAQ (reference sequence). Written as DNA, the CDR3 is TGTGCCAGCAGCCGCGGACAGAACAACTACGAGCAGTACTTC. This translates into CASSRGQNNYEQYF.

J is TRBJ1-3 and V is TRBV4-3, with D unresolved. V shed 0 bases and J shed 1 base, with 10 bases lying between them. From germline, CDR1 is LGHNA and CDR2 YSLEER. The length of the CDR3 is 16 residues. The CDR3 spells CASSQDSTRSGNTIYF. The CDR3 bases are TGCGCCAGCAGCCAAGATTCCACAAGGTCTGGAAACACCATATATTTT.

CDR3 sequence (DNA): TGTGCCATCAGTGAGAAGGGAATCGGCGGGGAGCTGTTTTTT. It is translated as CAISEKGIGGELFF. This chain links TRBV10-3 with TRBJ2-2, with D hard to call. Trimming removed 2 bases from V and 7 bases from J, with 11 bases in between. CDR1 and CDR2 (germline): ENHRY, SYGVKD. The CDR3 is made up of 14 amino acids.

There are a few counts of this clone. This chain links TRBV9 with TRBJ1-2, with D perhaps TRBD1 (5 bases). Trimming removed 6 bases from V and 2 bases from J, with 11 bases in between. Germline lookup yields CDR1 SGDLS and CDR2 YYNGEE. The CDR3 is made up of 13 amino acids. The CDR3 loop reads CASTPGTNYGYTF. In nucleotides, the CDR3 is TGTGCCAGCACCCCCGGGACGAACTATGGCTACACCTTC.

For the CDR3, the DNA is TGTGCCAGTGCAAGACAGGGGGGTAGGTTAAGCACTGAAGCTTTCTTT. The encoded protein is CASARQGGRLSTEAFF. The chain couples TRBV19 to TRBJ1-1, with 9 nucleotides matching TRBD1. The germline CDR1 and CDR2 sequences are LNHDA and SQIVND (reference sequence). This CDR3 comprises 16 residues. V trimming: 8 bases; J trimming: 4 bases; junction bases outside the gene matches: 14.

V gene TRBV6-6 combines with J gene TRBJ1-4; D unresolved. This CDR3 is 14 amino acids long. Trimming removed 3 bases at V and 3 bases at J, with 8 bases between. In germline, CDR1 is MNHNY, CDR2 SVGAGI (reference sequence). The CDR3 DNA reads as TGTGCCAGCAGTTATCCAGGTCCTAATGAAAAACTGTTTTTT. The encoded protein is CASSYPGPNEKLFF.

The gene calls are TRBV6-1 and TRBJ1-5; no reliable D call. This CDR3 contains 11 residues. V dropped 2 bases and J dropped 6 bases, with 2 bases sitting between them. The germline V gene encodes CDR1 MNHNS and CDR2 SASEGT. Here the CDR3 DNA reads TGTGCCAGCAGTGAAAGTCAGCCCCAGCATTTT. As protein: CASSESQPQHF.